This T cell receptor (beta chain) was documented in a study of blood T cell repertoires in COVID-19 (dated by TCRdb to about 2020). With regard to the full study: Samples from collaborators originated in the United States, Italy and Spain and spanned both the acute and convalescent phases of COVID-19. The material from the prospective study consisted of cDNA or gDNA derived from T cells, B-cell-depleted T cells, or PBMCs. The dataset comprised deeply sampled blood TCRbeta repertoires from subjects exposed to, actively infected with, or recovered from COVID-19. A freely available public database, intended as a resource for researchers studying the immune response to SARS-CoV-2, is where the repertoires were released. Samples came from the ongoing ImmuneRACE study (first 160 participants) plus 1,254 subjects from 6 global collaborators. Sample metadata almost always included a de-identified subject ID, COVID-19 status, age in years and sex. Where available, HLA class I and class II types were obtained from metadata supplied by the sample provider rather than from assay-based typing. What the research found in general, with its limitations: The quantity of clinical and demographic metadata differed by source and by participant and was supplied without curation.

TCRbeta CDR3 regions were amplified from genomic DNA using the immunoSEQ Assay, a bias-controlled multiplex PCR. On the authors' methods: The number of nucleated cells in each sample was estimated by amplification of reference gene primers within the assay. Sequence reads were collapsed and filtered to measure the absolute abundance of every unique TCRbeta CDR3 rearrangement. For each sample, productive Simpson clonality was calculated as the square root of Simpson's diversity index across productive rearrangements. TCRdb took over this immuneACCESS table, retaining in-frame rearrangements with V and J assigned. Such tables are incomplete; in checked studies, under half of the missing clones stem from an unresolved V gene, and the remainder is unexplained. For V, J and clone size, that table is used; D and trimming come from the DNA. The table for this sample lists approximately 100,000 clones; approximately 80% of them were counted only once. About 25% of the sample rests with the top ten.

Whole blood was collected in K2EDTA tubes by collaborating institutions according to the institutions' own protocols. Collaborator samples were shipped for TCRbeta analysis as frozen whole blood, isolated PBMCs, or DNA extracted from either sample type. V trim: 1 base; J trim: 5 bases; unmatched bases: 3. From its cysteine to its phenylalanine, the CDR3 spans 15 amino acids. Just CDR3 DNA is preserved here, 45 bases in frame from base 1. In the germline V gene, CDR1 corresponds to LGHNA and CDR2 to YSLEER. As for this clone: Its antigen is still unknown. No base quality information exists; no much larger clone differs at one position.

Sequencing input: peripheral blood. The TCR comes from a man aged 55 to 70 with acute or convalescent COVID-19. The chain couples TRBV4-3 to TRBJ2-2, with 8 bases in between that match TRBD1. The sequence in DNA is TGCGCCAGCAGCCAAGGACAGGGGAGTACCGGGGAGCTGTTTTTT. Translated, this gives CASSQGQGSTGELFF.